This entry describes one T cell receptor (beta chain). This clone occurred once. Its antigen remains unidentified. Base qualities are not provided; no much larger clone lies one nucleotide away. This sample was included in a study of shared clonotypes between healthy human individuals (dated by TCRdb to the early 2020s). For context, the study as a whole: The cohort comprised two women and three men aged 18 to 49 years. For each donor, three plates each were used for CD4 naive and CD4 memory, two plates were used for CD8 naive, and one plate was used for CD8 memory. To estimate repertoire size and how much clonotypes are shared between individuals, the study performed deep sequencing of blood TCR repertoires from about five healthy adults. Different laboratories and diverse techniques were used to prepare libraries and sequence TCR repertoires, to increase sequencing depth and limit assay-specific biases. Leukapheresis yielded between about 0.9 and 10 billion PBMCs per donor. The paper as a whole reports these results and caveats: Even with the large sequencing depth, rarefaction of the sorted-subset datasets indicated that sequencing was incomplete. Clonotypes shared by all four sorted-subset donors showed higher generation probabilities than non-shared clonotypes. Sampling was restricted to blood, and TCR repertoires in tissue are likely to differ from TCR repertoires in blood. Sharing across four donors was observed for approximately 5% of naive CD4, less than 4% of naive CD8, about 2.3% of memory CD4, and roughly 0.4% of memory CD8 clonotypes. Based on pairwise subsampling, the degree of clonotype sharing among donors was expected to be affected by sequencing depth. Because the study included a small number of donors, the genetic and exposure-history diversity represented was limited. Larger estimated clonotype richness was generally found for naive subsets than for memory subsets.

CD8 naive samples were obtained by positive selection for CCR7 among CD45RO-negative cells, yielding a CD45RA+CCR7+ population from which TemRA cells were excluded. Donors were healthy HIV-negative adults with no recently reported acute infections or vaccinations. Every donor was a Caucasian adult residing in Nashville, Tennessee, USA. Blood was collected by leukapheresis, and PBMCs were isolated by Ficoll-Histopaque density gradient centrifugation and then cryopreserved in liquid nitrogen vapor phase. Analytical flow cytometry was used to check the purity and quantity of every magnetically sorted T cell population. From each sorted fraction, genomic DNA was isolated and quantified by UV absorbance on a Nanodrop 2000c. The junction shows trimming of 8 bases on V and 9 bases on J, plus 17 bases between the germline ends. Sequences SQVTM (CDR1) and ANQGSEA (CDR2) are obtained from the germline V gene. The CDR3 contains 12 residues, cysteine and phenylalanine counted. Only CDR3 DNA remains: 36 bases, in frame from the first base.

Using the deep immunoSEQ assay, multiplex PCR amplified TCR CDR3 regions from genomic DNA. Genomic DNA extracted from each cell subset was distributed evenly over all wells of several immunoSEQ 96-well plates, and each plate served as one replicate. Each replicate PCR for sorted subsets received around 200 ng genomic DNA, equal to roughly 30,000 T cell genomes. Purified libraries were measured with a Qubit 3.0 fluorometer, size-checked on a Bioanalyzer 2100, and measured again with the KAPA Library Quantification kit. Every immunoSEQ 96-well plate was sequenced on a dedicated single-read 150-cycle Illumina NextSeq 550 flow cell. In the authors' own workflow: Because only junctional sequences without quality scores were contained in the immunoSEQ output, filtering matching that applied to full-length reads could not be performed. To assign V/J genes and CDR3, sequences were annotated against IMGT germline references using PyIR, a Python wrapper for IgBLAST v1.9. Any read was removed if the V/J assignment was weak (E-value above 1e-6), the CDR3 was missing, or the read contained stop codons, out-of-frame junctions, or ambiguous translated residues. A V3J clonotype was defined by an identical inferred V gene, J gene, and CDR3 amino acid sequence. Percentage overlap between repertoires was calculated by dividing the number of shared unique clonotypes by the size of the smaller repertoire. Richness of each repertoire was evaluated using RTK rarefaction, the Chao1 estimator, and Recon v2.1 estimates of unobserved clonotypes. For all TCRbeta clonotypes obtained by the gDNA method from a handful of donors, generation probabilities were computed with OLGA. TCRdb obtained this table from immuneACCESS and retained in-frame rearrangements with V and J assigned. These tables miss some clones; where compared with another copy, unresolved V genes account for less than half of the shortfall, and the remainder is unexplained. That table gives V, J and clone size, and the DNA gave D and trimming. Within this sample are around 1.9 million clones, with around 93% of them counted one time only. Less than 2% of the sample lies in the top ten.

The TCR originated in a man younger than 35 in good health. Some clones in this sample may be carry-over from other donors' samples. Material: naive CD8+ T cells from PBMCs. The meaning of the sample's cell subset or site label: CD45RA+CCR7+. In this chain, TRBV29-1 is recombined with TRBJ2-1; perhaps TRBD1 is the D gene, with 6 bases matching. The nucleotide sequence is TGCAGCAATACCGGGCCCAGGGGTGAGCAGTTCTTC. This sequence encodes CSNTGPRGEQFF.